This entry describes one TCR beta chain. The antigen is not known. In the ViraFEST assay, antigen-specific CD4+ clonotypes were identified by expansion after peptide-pool stimulation. Once cultured for 10 to 11 days, the cells underwent separation to obtain CD4+ T cells. As their vaccination, participants received two doses of either BNT162b2 or mRNA-1273. Wells of two million PBMC each were grown with about 9.5 IU/ml IL-2 and roughly 9.2 ug/ml peptides. The data belong to a study of vaccination effects on CD4 cells after COVID-19. Using immunoSEQ multiplex PCR, the repertoire was profiled, and TCRdb retains in-frame clones only, with some absent. The table has more than 50,000 clones, approximately 76% seen once; the top ten hold roughly 0.94%. This TCR was sampled from a human donor who received a COVID-19 vaccine. Material: CD4+ T cells from PBMCs cultured with HCoV-OC43 spike peptides, obtained after COVID-19 vaccination. Subset of the sample: HCoV-OC43 spike overlapping peptide pool stimulation.

CDR3 loop: CASSDRADNQPQHF. DNA of the CDR3: TGTGCCAGCTCGGACAGGGCCGATAATCAGCCCCAGCATTTT. The rearrangement uses TRBV19 and TRBJ1-5; 8 nucleotides align to TRBD1. Trimming at V came to 9 bases and at J to 4 bases, leaving 8 bases not matched to a gene. The CDR3 length is 14 residues. Germline CDR1 LNHDA, CDR2 SQIVND (reference sequence).